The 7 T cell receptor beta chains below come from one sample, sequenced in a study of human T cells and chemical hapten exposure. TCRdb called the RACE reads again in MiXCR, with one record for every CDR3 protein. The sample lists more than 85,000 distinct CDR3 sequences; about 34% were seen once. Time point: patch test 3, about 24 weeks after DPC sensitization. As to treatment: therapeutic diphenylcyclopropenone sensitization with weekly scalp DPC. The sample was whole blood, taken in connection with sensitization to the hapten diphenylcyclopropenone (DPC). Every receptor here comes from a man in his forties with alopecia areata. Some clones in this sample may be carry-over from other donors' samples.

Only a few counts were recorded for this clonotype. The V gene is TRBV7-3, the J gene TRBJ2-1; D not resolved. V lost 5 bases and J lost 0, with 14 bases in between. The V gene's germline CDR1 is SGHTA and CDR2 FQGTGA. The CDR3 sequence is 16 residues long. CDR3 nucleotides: TGTGCCAGCAGCCCAACCAGAGAAAGCTCCTACAATGAGCAGTTCTTC. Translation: CASSPTRESSYNEQFF.

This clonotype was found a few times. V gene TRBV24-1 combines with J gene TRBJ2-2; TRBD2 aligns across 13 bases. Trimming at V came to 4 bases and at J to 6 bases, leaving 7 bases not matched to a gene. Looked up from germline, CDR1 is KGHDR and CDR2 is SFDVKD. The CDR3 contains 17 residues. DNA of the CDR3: TGTGCCACCAGTGACCCCGTACTAGCGGGAGGGTCCGGGGAGCTGTTTTTT. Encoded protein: CATSDPVLAGGSGELFF.

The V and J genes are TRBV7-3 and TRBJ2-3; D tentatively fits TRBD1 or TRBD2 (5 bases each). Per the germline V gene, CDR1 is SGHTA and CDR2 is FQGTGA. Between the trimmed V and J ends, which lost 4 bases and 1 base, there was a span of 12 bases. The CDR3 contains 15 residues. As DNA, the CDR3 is TGTGCCAGCAGCTGGGACGCCCCGGGCACAGATACGCAGTATTTT. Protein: CASSWDAPGTDTQYF. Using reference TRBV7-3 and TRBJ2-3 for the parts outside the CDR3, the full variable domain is GAGVSQTPSNKVTEKGKYVELRCDPISGHTALYWYRQSLGQGPEFLIYFQGTGAADDSGLPNDRFFAVRPEGSVSTLKIQRTERGDSAVYLCASSWDAPGTDTQYFGPGTRLTVL.

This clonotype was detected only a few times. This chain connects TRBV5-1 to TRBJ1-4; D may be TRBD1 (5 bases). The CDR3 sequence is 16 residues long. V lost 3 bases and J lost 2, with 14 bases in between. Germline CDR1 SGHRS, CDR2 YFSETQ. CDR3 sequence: CASSSGVGATNEKLFF. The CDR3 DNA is TGCGCCAGCAGCTCTGGAGTAGGGGCGACTAATGAAAAACTGTTTTTT. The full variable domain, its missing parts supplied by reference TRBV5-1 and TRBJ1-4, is KAGVTQTPRYLIKTRGQQVTLSCSPISGHRSVSWYQQTPGQGLQFLFEYFSETQRNKGNFPGRFSGRQFSNSRSEMNVSTLELGDSALYLCASSSGVGATNEKLFFGSGTQLSVL.

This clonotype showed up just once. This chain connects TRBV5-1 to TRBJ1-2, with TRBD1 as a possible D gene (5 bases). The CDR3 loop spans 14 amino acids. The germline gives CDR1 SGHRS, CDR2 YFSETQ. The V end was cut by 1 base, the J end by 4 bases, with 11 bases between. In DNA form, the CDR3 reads TGCGCCAGCAGCTTGCCTGGGACGGTCTATGGCTACACCTTC. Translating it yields CASSLPGTVYGYTF.

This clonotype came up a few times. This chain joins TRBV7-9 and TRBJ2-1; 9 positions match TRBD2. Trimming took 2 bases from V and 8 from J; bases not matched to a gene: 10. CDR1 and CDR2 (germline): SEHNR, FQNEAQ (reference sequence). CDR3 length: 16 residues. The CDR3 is CASSLRGRAQWDEQFF. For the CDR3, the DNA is TGTGCCAGCAGCTTACGCGGGAGGGCGCAATGGGATGAGCAGTTCTTC.

The CDR3 sequence: CASSLGNRDGYTF. The DNA of the CDR3 is TGTGCCAGCAGCTTAGGCAACAGGGATGGCTACACCTTC. J is TRBJ1-2 and V is TRBV7-3, with D maybe TRBD1 (6 bases). This CDR3 has 13 amino acids. The germline gives CDR1 SGHTA, CDR2 FQGTGA. The V gene lost 2 bases and the J gene lost 6 bases, with 10 bases spanning the gap.